One and the same sample provided the 4 T cell receptor beta chains below, sequenced in a study of blood T cell repertoires in COVID-19. Assay: immunoSEQ multiplex PCR; the TCRdb copy retains only in-frame clones and omits some. This table holds roughly 150,000 clones, about 83% found once. The sample taken for sequencing was peripheral blood. The origin of the receptors is a woman older than 75 with acute or convalescent COVID-19.

This clone was picked up one time. This chain uses TRBV5-1 with TRBJ1-3; TRBD1 matches 8 bases. Per the germline V gene, CDR1 is SGHRS and CDR2 is YFSETQ. The CDR3 has 15 residues. After removal of 4 bases from V and 4 bases from J, the junction contained 7 bases not matched to a gene. Here the CDR3 DNA reads TGCGCCAGCAGCCTCCGGACAGGGTGGGGAAACACCATATATTTT. It codes for CASSLRTGWGNTIYF.

The chain joins TRBV6-4 to TRBJ1-1; perhaps TRBD1 as D (5 bases). The germline V gene encodes CDR1 MRHNA and CDR2 SNTAGT. V gave up 6 bases and J gave up 1 base, with 12 bases separating them. CDR3 length equals 14 residues. The CDR3: CASSVDRSNTEAFF. The CDR3 region has the DNA TGTGCCAGCAGCGTAGACAGATCGAACACTGAAGCTTTCTTT.

The chain uses TRBV28 and TRBJ2-1, with 7 positions matching TRBD1. CDR3 length equals 14 residues. Germline CDR1 reads MDHEN; CDR2 reads SYDVKM. Trimming at V came to 0 bases and at J to 8 bases, leaving 4 bases not matched to a gene. The CDR3 spells CASSLWGTGDEQFF. The CDR3 DNA sequence: TGTGCCAGCAGTTTATGGGGTACAGGGGATGAGCAGTTCTTC.

The V and J genes are TRBV28 and TRBJ1-1; 7 nucleotides align to TRBD1. The CDR3 runs to 15 residues. The germline CDR1 and CDR2 sequences are MDHEN and SYDVKM. V was clipped by 5 bases and J by 3 bases; unmatched bases: 9. The CDR3 coding sequence is TGTGCCAGCAGTCCCCCGGCAGGGGGAGACACTGAAGCTTTCTTT. Protein: CASSPPAGGDTEAFF.